This T cell receptor beta chain was documented in a study of beta chain features in type 1 diabetes. This CDR3 comprises 15 residues. Germline-derived CDR1 and CDR2 are GTSNPN and SVGIG (reference sequence). Trimming stripped 0 bases from V and 8 bases from J, with 17 bases between. Reverse transcribing all isolated RNA meant expressed TCRB transcripts were sequenced. The method was immunoSEQ multiplex PCR; TCRdb's version includes in-frame clones alone and lacks a portion of them. There are more than 150,000 clones in the sample; about 12% occur only once, and 0.62% lies in the top ten. The authors sorted CD4+ naive, central memory, regulatory and stem cell-like memory cells via CD45RO/CCR7/CD25/CD127/CD95/CD27.

This rearrangement joins TRBV30 to TRBJ2-1, with D uncertain. The sequenced sample was central memory CD4+ T cells from blood. This sequence originates from a young woman in good health. The chain's CDR3 is CAWSVHNPERYEQFF. The CDR3 DNA reads as TGTGCCTGGAGTGTACATAATCCGGAGAGGTATGAGCAGTTCTTC.